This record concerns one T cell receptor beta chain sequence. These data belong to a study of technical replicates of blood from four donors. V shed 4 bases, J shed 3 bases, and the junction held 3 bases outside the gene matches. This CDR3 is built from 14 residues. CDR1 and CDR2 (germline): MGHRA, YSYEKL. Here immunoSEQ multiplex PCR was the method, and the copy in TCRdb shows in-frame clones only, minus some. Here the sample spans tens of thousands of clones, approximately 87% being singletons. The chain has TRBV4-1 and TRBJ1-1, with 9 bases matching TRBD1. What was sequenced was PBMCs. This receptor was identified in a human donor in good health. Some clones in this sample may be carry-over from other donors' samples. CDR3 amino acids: CASSPGQGYTEAFF. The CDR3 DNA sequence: TGCGCCAGCAGCCCGGGACAGGGTTACACTGAAGCTTTCTTT.